This T cell receptor (beta chain) is from a study of T cells in Graves' hyperthyroidism and ophthalmopathy. Notes on the study in general: In blood, most of the thyroid clonotypes expanded above 0.001 were also present. Ophthalmopathy was distinguished from stable hyperthyroidism by 13 V-J signatures. The model's output predicted ophthalmopathy at a median of approximately 6.5 months prior to onset.

Researchers took RNA transcripts and amplified the TCR beta CDR3 regions from them. TCR CDR3 underwent first-round RT-PCR with the HTBI primer set. TCRdb independently ran MiXCR on the multiplex PCR reads; one entry per CDR3 protein. The sample yields around 580,000 distinct CDR3 sequences, around 45% seen once. The hyperthyroidism patients had all been newly diagnosed, and their disease duration was under 2 months. Their ages ranged from 18 to 65 years. This clonotype occurred a few times. The antigen remains undetermined. V was clipped by 6 bases and J by 5 bases, with 14 bases between them. This CDR3 spans 13 amino acids.

The clonotype comes from a woman younger than 35 with Graves' hyperthyroidism. The V gene is TRBV12-3 or TRBV12-4, the J gene TRBJ2-7; D gene unclear. What was sequenced was peripheral blood or thyroid tissue (not recorded which). The CDR3 is CASSLSSSDEQYF. CDR3 sequence (DNA): TGTGCCAGCAGCTTATCCAGTTCCGACGAGCAGTACTTC.